This T cell receptor (beta chain) was observed in a study of T cells expressing NK-cell markers. The overall study: Underlying the TCR beta repertoires were sorted CD3+CD56+NKG2C+, CD3+CD56+NKG2C- and CD3+CD56-NKG2C+ T cells. General observations from the study: Once again these clonotypes came out on top in the CD3+CD56-NKG2C+ fraction of several donors.

Remarks on this clonotype: Its target is unknown.

TCRdb re-called the 5' RACE reads and gives one entry per CDR3 protein, without DNA. This sample's table has 150,000 to 160,000 distinct CDR3 sequences. CDR1 WSHSY and CDR2 SAAADI come from the germline V gene. CDR3 length: 11 residues. This chain joins TRBV10-2 and TRBJ1-2. Sequencing input: blood T cells: a sorted CD56 or NKG2C T cell subset, CD4+ or CD8+ T cells, or bulk PBMC T cells (not recorded which). The receptor's source is a woman between 50 and 59 years old in good health. This chain's CDR3 is CALGANYGYTF.